The source of this T cell receptor (beta chain) is a study of blood T cell repertoires in COVID-19. CDR1 SGHDN and CDR2 FVKESK come from the germline V gene. Trimming removed 0 bases from V and 6 bases from J, with 8 bases in between. The CDR3 consists of 13 residues. Libraries were prepared by immunoSEQ multiplex PCR; TCRdb keeps only in-frame clonotypes and omits some of them. Counted here are approximately 260,000 clones, just over 90% occurring once; the ten biggest clones make up 1.9%. The sequenced sample was PBMCs or T cells enriched from blood (not recorded which). The rearrangement links TRBV14 to TRBJ1-1; no firm D call. The sequence was collected from a woman aged 18-30 years who had recovered from COVID-19. The CDR3 loop is CASSQEWQAEAFF. The CDR3 nucleotides read TGTGCCAGCAGCCAAGAATGGCAGGCTGAAGCTTTCTTT.